This T cell receptor (beta chain) was recorded in a study of cytomegalovirus exposure and HLA in healthy donors. The CDR3 covers 10 residues. CDR1 is SGDLS and CDR2 is YYNGEE in the germline V gene. Trimming took 9 bases from V and 8 from J; bases not matched to a gene: 3. In its sample, this clone was seen a few times. Both 60 Vbeta primers and 13 Jbeta primers went into the PCR. Sequencing used immunoSEQ multiplex PCR; TCRdb keeps in-frame clones, though not all of them. The sample has about 120,000 clones, roughly 67% seen once. Healthy donors of bone marrow made up the group. This receptor was taken from a man between 18 and 35 years old in good health and CMV-seropositive. The rearrangement joins TRBV9 to TRBJ2-7; 9 bases match TRBD1. Sequencing input: PBMCs. CDR3 loop: CATYRGQQYV. CDR3 in DNA: TGTGCCACTTACAGGGGGCAGCAGTACGTC.